Shown below are 27 T cell receptor beta chains from a single sample sequenced in a study of blood T cell repertoires in COVID-19 (dated by TCRdb to 2018 to 2020). The library was obtained by the immunoSEQ multiplex PCR assay. Here the immuneACCESS table is served through TCRdb, limited to in-frame sequences with V and J called. Missing clones are a known gap in these copies; in checked studies unresolved V genes cover under half, and the rest lacks a known reason. The sample contains around 240,000 clones, approximately 83% of them found a single time. The biggest ten clones account for roughly 3% of the sample. The sample was peripheral blood. The receptors come from a woman in her 30s who had recovered from COVID-19.

The chain links TRBV6-1 to TRBJ2-7, with no clear D. Germline loops: CDR1 MNHNS, CDR2 SASEGT. The CDR3 totals 11 residues. The V end lost 2 bases, the J end lost 3 bases, and 2 bases lay between the germline ends. In nucleotides, the CDR3 is TGTGCCAGCAGTGAACGCTACGAGCAGTACTTC. Amino acids: CASSERYEQYF.

The chain links TRBV30 to TRBJ2-7; D not resolved. V was trimmed by 3 bases and J by 6 bases, leaving 12 bases between them. Germline CDR1 GTSNPN, CDR2 SVGIG (reference sequence). The length of the CDR3 is 12 residues. CDR3 residues: CAWSRIEFEQYF. The CDR3 nucleotides read TGTGCCTGGAGCCGAATCGAGTTCGAGCAGTACTTC.

This sequence joins TRBV19 and TRBJ1-5; the D is unclear. Looked up from germline, CDR1 is LNHDA and CDR2 is SQIVND (reference sequence). This CDR3 comprises 15 residues. The V end lost 6 bases, the J end lost 0 bases, and 12 bases lay between the germline ends. Written as DNA, the CDR3 is TGTGCCAGTAGGGGAGGAACTCATAGCAATCAGCCCCAGCATTTT. The encoded protein is CASRGGTHSNQPQHF.

The rearrangement uses TRBV18 and TRBJ2-7; the D gene is possibly TRBD2 (5 bases). This CDR3 comprises 14 residues. The V and J ends lost 1 base and 5 bases respectively, with 12 bases between them. CDR1 KGHSH and CDR2 LQKENI come from the germline V gene. The CDR3 nucleotides are TGTGCCAGCTCACCACTTCCGGGGTTGAACGAGCAGTACTTC. Encoded protein: CASSPLPGLNEQYF.

The chain has TRBV18 and TRBJ2-6; TRBD1 matches at 7 bases. This CDR3 is 18 amino acids long. Germline values: CDR1 KGHSH, CDR2 LQKENI. V lost 6 bases, J lost 2 bases, and 13 bases stayed unmatched. CDR3 protein: CASSPTDRASTGANVLTF. The CDR3, as DNA: TGTGCCAGCTCGCCCACCGACAGGGCTAGCACTGGGGCCAACGTCCTGACTTTC.

DNA of the CDR3: TGTGCCAGCAGCTTAGGGGGGGTAGGTACTGAAGCTTTCTTT. Protein product: CASSLGGVGTEAFF. This rearrangement joins TRBV7-9 to TRBJ1-1, with D possibly being TRBD1 (5 bases). The CDR3 totals 14 residues. Germline V gene lookup returns CDR1 SEHNR and CDR2 FQNEAQ (reference sequence). V dropped 1 base and J dropped 5 bases, with 11 bases sitting between them.

The J gene is TRBJ1-5, the V gene TRBV5-6; D remains unclear. The CDR3 has 17 amino acids. Trimming stripped 10 bases from V and 0 bases from J, with 23 bases between. Per the germline V gene, CDR1 is SGHDT and CDR2 is YYEEEE. For the CDR3, the DNA is TGTGCCTCCCCTGGGAGGCGGGTTAAGTATAGCAATCAGCCCCAGCATTTT. Translation: CASPGRRVKYSNQPQHF.

The chain employs TRBV5-1 and TRBJ2-3; unclear D gene. V gave up 2 bases and J gave up 0 bases, with 13 bases separating them. The CDR3 is 16 amino acids. Germline V CDR1 and CDR2: SGHRS, YFSETQ. The CDR3 DNA follows: TGCGCCAGCAGCTTTACCCATTCGACTAGCACAGATACGCAGTATTTT. This encodes CASSFTHSTSTDTQYF.

The sample holds a few counts of this clone. V is TRBV12-5 and J is TRBJ2-1; TRBD2 matches 10 bases. The CDR3 runs to 16 residues. The trim removed 4 bases at V and 9 bases at J, leaving 12 bases unmatched. Germline-derived CDR1 and CDR2 are LGHNT and FRNRAP. CDR3 DNA: TGTGCTAGTGGTTCCGCCGGTACTAGCGGGGTTGTTGAGCAGTTCTTC. Translating it yields CASGSAGTSGVVEQFF.

V gene TRBV10-1 combines with J gene TRBJ1-1, with 11 bases matching TRBD1. Germline V CDR1 and CDR2: WNHNN, SYGVQD (reference sequence). The CDR3 contains 14 residues. The J segment lost 4 bases and the V segment lost 6 bases, leaving 4 bases of the junction unmatched. The CDR3 nucleotides read TGCGCCAGCAGCCCCGGGACAGGGGGCACTGAAGCTTTCTTT. Amino acids: CASSPGTGGTEAFF.

This chain's CDR3 is CASSLSGTGVEKLFF. The CDR3 DNA reads as TGCGCCAGCAGCCTTTCCGGGACAGGGGTTGAAAAACTGTTTTTT. The chain recombines TRBV4-1 with TRBJ1-4; 10 bases fit TRBD1. From germline, CDR1 is MGHRA and CDR2 YSYEKL. V was clipped by 4 bases and J by 7 bases; unmatched bases: 6. The CDR3 totals 15 residues.

V gene TRBV5-1 combines with J gene TRBJ2-5; 7 bases map to TRBD1. The CDR3 covers 18 residues. Per germline, CDR1 SGHRS and CDR2 YFSETQ. V was clipped by 0 bases and J by 4 bases; unmatched bases: 15. This CDR3 reads CASSLGLQGDPALETQYF. The CDR3 nucleotides are TGCGCCAGCAGCTTGGGCTTGCAGGGGGACCCCGCCTTAGAGACCCAGTACTTC.

The table lists this clone with a count of one. The rearrangement joins TRBV6-5 to TRBJ1-1; the D is unclear. Germline V gives CDR1 MNHEY, CDR2 SVGAGI. The CDR3 is 14 amino acids. Deletions cut 2 bases from V and 5 bases from J, with 12 bases between. The CDR3 nucleotides are TGTGCCAGCAGTTACGTCCCCGTTGAGACTGAAGCTTTCTTT. Its protein product is CASSYVPVETEAFF.

The chain joins TRBV13 to TRBJ2-1; D remains ambiguous. This CDR3 is 12 amino acids long. The V end lost 4 bases, the J end lost 7 bases, and 8 bases lay between the germline ends. CDR1 and CDR2 from the germline V gene are PRHDT and FYEKMQ (reference sequence). The DNA for the CDR3 is TGTGCCAGCAGCTCTGATCAGAATGAGCAGTTCTTC. This translates into CASSSDQNEQFF.

V gene TRBV10-3 combines with J gene TRBJ2-5; 9 bases are shared with TRBD2. The CDR3 is 15 amino acids. From germline, CDR1 is ENHRY and CDR2 SYGVKD. With V trimmed by 6 bases and J by 6 bases, 11 bases remained unmatched. The CDR3 spells CAISDPVAGVKTQYF. The CDR3 nucleotides read TGTGCCATCAGCGACCCAGTAGCGGGGGTAAAGACCCAGTACTTC.

This clone has more than one count but fewer than ten. The rearrangement joins TRBV3-1 (or the pseudogene TRBV3-2) to TRBJ2-5; the D gene is possibly TRBD2 (6 bases). CDR1 LGHDT and CDR2 YNNKEL come from the germline V gene (reference sequence). This CDR3 has 17 amino acids. Trimming removed 0 bases at V and 1 base at J, with 15 bases between. The CDR3 bases are TGTGCCAGCAGCCAAGATATCGGCCTGGGGGGCCAAGAGACCCAGTACTTC. It codes for CASSQDIGLGGQETQYF.

The chain combines TRBV6-5 with TRBJ2-7; TRBD1 is a possible D gene (6 bases). V gave up 5 bases and J gave up 2 bases, with 16 bases separating them. Germline V gene lookup returns CDR1 MNHEY and CDR2 SVGAGI. The CDR3 runs 15 residues. CDR3 in DNA: TGTGCCAGCAGTCCCTACAGGGAGCAGACCTACGAGCAGTACTTC. This sequence encodes CASSPYREQTYEQYF.

This chain links TRBV3-1 (or the pseudogene TRBV3-2) with TRBJ1-2; D may be TRBD1 (6 bases). The CDR3 has 15 amino acids. Germline CDR1 reads LGHDT; CDR2 reads YNNKEL (reference sequence). The germline V and J ends were trimmed by 1 base and 2 bases, with 11 bases remaining between them. The CDR3 spells CASSQAGGTNYGYTF. CDR3 sequence (DNA): TGTGCCAGCAGCCAAGCCGGGGGGACAAACTATGGCTACACCTTC.

In DNA, the CDR3 is TGTGCCAGCAGCTATACGACAGACACCGGGGAGCTGTTTTTT. Translating gives CASSYTTDTGELFF. V usage is TRBV6-2 or TRBV6-3 and J usage is TRBJ2-2; weak D call: TRBD1 (5 bases). V lost 6 bases to trimming and J lost 3 bases, with 11 bases between them. Germline V gives CDR1 MNHEY, CDR2 SVGEGT. The length of the CDR3 is 14 residues.

The gene calls are TRBV5-1 and TRBJ2-1; 7 bases fit TRBD1. The CDR3 runs to 15 residues. V trimming: 0 bases; J trimming: 4 bases; junction bases outside the gene matches: 4. Per the germline V gene, CDR1 is SGHRS and CDR2 is YFSETQ. The CDR3 loop is CASSLEGQLYNEQFF. DNA for the CDR3: TGCGCCAGCAGCTTGGAGGGACAGCTTTACAATGAGCAGTTCTTC. Variable domain in full (rest from reference TRBV5-1 and TRBJ2-1): KAGVTQTPRYLIKTRGQQVTLSCSPISGHRSVSWYQQTPGQGLQFLFEYFSETQRNKGNFPGRFSGRQFSNSRSEMNVSTLELGDSALYLCASSLEGQLYNEQFFGPGTRLTVL.

The gene calls are TRBV7-9 and TRBJ1-2; tentatively, D is TRBD1 (5 bases). CDR1 is SEHNR and CDR2 is FQNEAQ in the germline V gene (reference sequence). The CDR3 loop spans 14 amino acids. V gave up 5 bases and J gave up 5 bases, with 15 bases separating them. CDR3 nucleotide sequence: TGTGCCAGCAGCCCGGGGGAAGTTGGGTATGGCTACACCTTC. Translation gives CASSPGEVGYGYTF.

The chain combines TRBV7-3 with TRBJ2-6, with 7 positions matching TRBD2. The CDR3 covers 18 residues. Germline V gives CDR1 SGHTA, CDR2 FQGTGA. V shed 5 bases, J shed 0 bases, and the junction held 10 bases outside the gene matches. CDR3 DNA: TGTGCCAGCAGCCTATGGGGGGGACGGAGCTCTGGGGCCAACGTCCTGACTTTC. Amino acid sequence: CASSLWGGRSSGANVLTF. The full variable domain, in which reference TRBV7-3 and TRBJ2-6 provide the parts outside the CDR3, is GAGVSQTPSNKVTEKGKYVELRCDPISGHTALYWYRQSLGQGPEFLIYFQGTGAADDSGLPNDRFFAVRPEGSVSTLKIQRTERGDSAVYLCASSLWGGRSSGANVLTFGAGSRLTVL.

This clone came up once. This chain joins TRBV25-1 and TRBJ2-2, with 7 positions matching TRBD2. The V and J ends lost 8 bases and 5 bases, in that order; junction bases with no gene match: 11. CDR1 and CDR2 (germline): MGHDK, SYGVNS. The CDR3 sequence is 15 residues long. CDR3 nucleotide sequence: TGTGCCAGCGAGACTGGGAGGGTGGGGACCGGGGAGCTGTTTTTT. This codes for CASETGRVGTGELFF.

V is TRBV9 and J is TRBJ1-1, with 7 nucleotides matching TRBD1. J was trimmed by 3 bases and V by 5 bases; bases with no gene match: 7. Germline V gene data show CDR1 as SGDLS and CDR2 as YYNGEE. The CDR3 totals 14 residues. The CDR3, as DNA: TGTGCCAGCAGTGCAGGGGGGATGGACACTGAAGCTTTCTTT. It codes for CASSAGGMDTEAFF.

The chain joins TRBV18 to TRBJ2-7; 8 bases are shared with TRBD2. CDR1 is KGHSH, CDR2 LQKENI, per germline. Trimming at V came to 6 bases and at J to 2 bases, leaving 9 bases not matched to a gene. CDR3 size: 15 residues. The CDR3 loop is CASSPPQRGPYEQYF. Here the CDR3 DNA reads TGTGCCAGCTCCCCGCCTCAGCGGGGGCCCTACGAGCAGTACTTC.

V and J are TRBV13 and TRBJ1-4; possibly TRBD1 for D (5 bases). V shed 5 bases and J shed 0 bases, with 13 bases lying between them. Germline-derived CDR1 and CDR2 are PRHDT and FYEKMQ (reference sequence). The CDR3 contains 16 residues. CDR3 sequence: CASSPRGITTNEKLFF. The CDR3 bases are TGTGCCAGCAGCCCCCGGGGGATAACAACTAATGAAAAACTGTTTTTT.

This chain links TRBV5-4 with TRBJ2-7, with D possibly TRBD1 on 6 matching bases. V dropped 3 bases and J dropped 0 bases, with 16 bases sitting between them. Germline V lookup: CDR1 SGHNT, CDR2 YYREEE (reference sequence). The CDR3 has 16 amino acids. The CDR3 nucleotides read TGTGCCAGCAGCTATGACAGGAACAAAATCTCCTACGAGCAGTACTTC. It codes for CASSYDRNKISYEQYF.